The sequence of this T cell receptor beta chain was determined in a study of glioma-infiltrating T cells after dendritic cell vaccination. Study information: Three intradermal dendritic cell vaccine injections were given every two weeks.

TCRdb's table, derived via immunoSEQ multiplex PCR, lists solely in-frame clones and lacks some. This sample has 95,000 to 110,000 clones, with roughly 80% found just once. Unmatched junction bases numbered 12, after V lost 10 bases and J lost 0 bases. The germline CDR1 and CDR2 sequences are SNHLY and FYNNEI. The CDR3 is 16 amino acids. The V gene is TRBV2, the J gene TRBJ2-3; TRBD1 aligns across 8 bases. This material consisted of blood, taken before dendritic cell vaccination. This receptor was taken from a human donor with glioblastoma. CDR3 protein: CATSVPQGASTDTQYF. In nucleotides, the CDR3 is TGTGCCACTTCGGTCCCCCAGGGGGCAAGCACAGATACGCAGTATTTT.